What follows are 11 T cell receptor beta chains derived from one specimen sequenced in a study. One entry per CDR3 protein, called by TCRdb with MiXCR from the 5' RACE reads. The profile covers roughly 45,000 distinct CDR3 sequences, with 30% appearing a single time and approximately 4.1% taken by the ten largest. Sequencing used tumor-infiltrating memory CD4+ T cells sorted from the breast tumor. As for subset: memory CD4+ T cells, CD4+CD45RO+CD25-. These receptors were obtained from a female donor with breast cancer.

This clonotype came up a few times. This sequence joins TRBV2 and TRBJ2-1; 11 bases align to TRBD1. This CDR3 contains 12 residues. Unmatched junction bases numbered 9, after V lost 10 bases and J lost 13 bases. Germline CDR1 and CDR2: SNHLY and FYNNEI. This chain's CDR3 is CATAGTGGGQFF. The CDR3 region has the DNA TGTGCCACGGCCGGGACAGGGGGTGGTCAGTTCTTC.

This chain connects TRBV3-1 to TRBJ2-7, with 12 positions matching TRBD2. Trimming removed 4 bases from V and 5 bases from J; junction bases left unmatched: 0. This CDR3 has 13 residues. From germline, CDR1 is LGHDT and CDR2 YNNKEL (reference sequence). The CDR3 bases are TGTGCCAGCAGCCGACTAGCGGGAGACGAGCAGTACTTC. This sequence encodes CASSRLAGDEQYF.

The V gene is TRBV29-1, the J gene TRBJ2-5; D uncertain. The CDR3 extends over 12 amino acids. Germline V gene sequence: CDR1 SQVTM, CDR2 ANQGSEA. Between the trimmed V and J ends, which lost 1 base and 5 bases, there was a span of 8 bases. CDR3 sequence: CSVEVVSETQYF. In DNA, the CDR3 is TGCAGCGTTGAAGTAGTTTCGGAGACCCAGTACTTC. The full variable domain, completed using reference TRBV29-1 and TRBJ2-5, is SAVISQKPSRDICQRGTSLTIQCQVDSQVTMMFWYRQQPGQSLTLIATANQGSEATYESGFVIDKFPISRPNLTFSTLTVSNMSPEDSSIYLCSVEVVSETQYFGPGTRLLVL.

This clonotype has only a few counts. The rearrangement links TRBV10-3 to TRBJ2-7; 9 nucleotides align to TRBD2. The germline gives CDR1 ENHRY, CDR2 SYGVKD. This CDR3 spans 15 amino acids. Trimming cost V 0 bases and J 2 bases; bases outside gene matches: 2. For the CDR3, the DNA is TGTGCCATCAGTGAGTCCGGCGGGGGGGCCTACGAGCAGTACTTC. It yields the protein CAISESGGGAYEQYF.

This clonotype was observed at least ten times. The gene calls are TRBV15 and TRBJ1-1; 10 nucleotides align to TRBD1. The junction had 10 bases not matched to a gene; V was cut back by 2 bases and J by 7 bases. Germline CDR1 and CDR2: LNHNV and YYDKDF (reference sequence). CDR3 size: 16 residues. CDR3 nucleotides: TGTGCCACCAGCAGACCGACAGGGGGCGAATGGAGTGAAGCTTTCTTT. Its translation is CATSRPTGGEWSEAFF.

This clonotype has more than one count but fewer than ten. The rearrangement links TRBV5-4 to TRBJ2-7; a possible D gene is TRBD2 (5 bases). This CDR3 comprises 14 residues. Trimming stripped 4 bases from V and 5 bases from J, with 16 bases between. Germline loops: CDR1 SGHNT, CDR2 YYREEE (reference sequence). CDR3 residues: CASSPPQGRDEQYF. For the CDR3, the DNA is TGTGCCAGCAGCCCCCCCCAAGGGCGGGACGAGCAGTACTTC.

The chain carries TRBV7-2 and TRBJ2-5; possibly TRBD1 or TRBD2 for D (5 bases each). The CDR3 has 16 residues. The V and J ends lost 5 bases and 5 bases respectively, with 21 bases between them. Germline V gene data show CDR1 as SGHTA and CDR2 as FQGNSA. The CDR3 spells CASSPGQGPGWETQYF. Written as DNA, the CDR3 is TGTGCCAGCAGCCCAGGTCAGGGACCAGGTTGGGAGACCCAGTACTTC.

In this sample, this clonotype turned up a few times. The J gene is TRBJ2-7, the V gene TRBV6-5; D remains ambiguous. The CDR3 contains 11 residues. Trimming pared 8 bases from V and 6 bases from J, leaving 11 bases between. Per germline, CDR1 MNHEY and CDR2 SVGAGI. CDR3 region: CASAMGSEQYF. CDR3 DNA sequence: TGTGCCAGCGCAATGGGTTCCGAGCAGTACTTC.

The chain employs TRBV10-3 and TRBJ1-3, with TRBD1 identical over 8 bases. V shed 3 bases, J shed 8 bases, and the junction held 6 bases outside the gene matches. Germline values: CDR1 ENHRY, CDR2 SYGVKD. The CDR3 is 14 residues long. The CDR3, as DNA: TGTGCCATCAGTGACCCGACAGGGGTAGACACCATATATTTT. Translation: CAISDPTGVDTIYF.

Here the CDR3 reads CASSLEGPRQGLLAGANVLTF. CDR3 bases: TGCGCCAGCAGCTTGGAGGGTCCCAGACAGGGGCTATTGGCTGGGGCCAACGTCCTGACTTTC. This sequence joins TRBV5-1 and TRBJ2-6; 8 bases agree with TRBD1. CDR3 length: 21 amino acids. CDR1 and CDR2 from the germline V gene are SGHRS and YFSETQ. The junction had 16 bases not matched to a gene; V was cut back by 0 bases and J by 2 bases.

This clonotype was picked up many times. The chain employs TRBV7-2 and TRBJ2-1; D might be TRBD1 (5 bases). The length of the CDR3 is 13 residues. Germline V CDR1 and CDR2: SGHTA, FQGNSA. The V gene lost 1 base and the J gene lost 7 bases, with 8 bases spanning the gap. CDR3 DNA: TGTGCCAGCAGCTTAGTGGGGCGTAATGAGCAGTTCTTC. This sequence encodes CASSLVGRNEQFF.